This TCR beta chain was documented in a study of cytomegalovirus exposure and HLA in healthy donors (dated 2017 in TCRdb). Background on the whole study: An earlier analysis of roughly 500 of the donors reported 276 Gb of sequence data and around 120 million unique TCR beta sequences obtained from around 170 million T cells. Donor age, sex, ethnicity and CMV serostatus were compiled together with the repertoire data. Rather than using new phenotypic data, the later analysis identified candidate immune exposures from TCR beta sequences and from how often those sequences occurred across donors. Among around 400 genotyped donors of the cohort, an average of around 250,000 unique TCR beta nucleotide sequences was sequenced per donor, of which about 19% were non-productive. All discovery cohort repertoires had been generated on a single sequencing platform. Typing coverage varied by locus: roughly 629-640 donors for A, B, C, DRB1 and DQB1; approximately 560 for DQA1; 600 to 610 for DPA1; around 490 for DPB1. Class I and class II HLA loci were covered by the typing at four-digit resolution. A later analysis re-analyzed previously published TCR beta repertoires from 650 to 800 donors and added high-resolution HLA genotyping to study TCR occurrence patterns. A separate validation cohort of 90 to 150 different subjects was used in addition to the approximately 670-subject first cohort. A handful of DR-DQ haplotypes were handled as single units for association and clustering because linkage in the cohort was strong. The genetic ancestry cluster associated with self-reported Caucasian donors included over 65% of the 350 to 500 genotyped donors. In an earlier analysis of roughly 600 of the donors, high-throughput TCR beta sequencing was used to judge whether each TCR beta V gene segment behaved as functional or pseudogenic. The study was designed to test whether signatures of past pathogen exposure could be identified by cataloging public T cell receptors. Roughly 320 gigabases of sequencing data and around 80 million unique TCR sequences made up an early release that covered 640 HLA-typed donors. High-throughput TCR immunosequencing, statistical association of individual TCRs with disease status, and machine learning were combined to predict cytomegalovirus infection status. Genome-wide SNP genotypes for about 65% of the 666 donors were used in a later genetic analysis, which treated that subset as a discovery cohort. The study used immunosequencing to profile the T cell repertoires of some 600 subjects and linked those repertoires to cytomegalovirus serostatus.

Concerning this clone: It lacks a known antigen. No base-level quality is on record; no much larger clone is a single base apart.

V is pared back by 3 bases and J by 8 bases, with 14 bases lying between the germline termini. The CDR3 has 14 amino acids, counting the end cysteine and phenylalanine. Of the read, only the CDR3 DNA is kept; its 42 bases are in frame from base 1. The CDR1 and CDR2 encoded by the germline V gene are MGHRA and YSYEKL. Libraries came from the immunoSEQ multiplex PCR assay. A mixture of 60 forward primers for TCR Vbeta segments and 13 reverse primers for TCR Jbeta segments was used in the multiplex PCR. A multiplex PCR assay on genomic DNA amplified the CDR3 region of rearranged TCR beta genes. On the Illumina HiSeq System, the amplified TCR beta libraries were sequenced as 87-base-pair reads. Under the source paper's analysis protocol: Across the roughly 640 repertoires, a later analysis counted some 80 million unique TCR beta chains, approximately 12 million of which were shared by at least two donors. Raw reads were error-corrected and collapsed into unique sequences by a nearest-neighbor algorithm in which closely related sequences were merged to remove PCR and sequencing errors. V, D and J gene segments were assigned by aligning CDR3 sequences to IMGT reference sequences. For a sequence to be retained, a match of at least six nucleotides to both a V gene segment and a J gene segment was required. A rearrangement was called productive if the CDR3 had no stop codons and remained in frame with V and J, and every other rearrangement was called non-productive. CDR3 was defined according to IMGT convention as the region running from the second conserved V-encoded cysteine to the conserved J-encoded phenylalanine. The earlier analysis of a few hundred of the donors excluded sequences that lacked an unambiguous match to a single V gene segment. An earlier analysis of approximately 590 of the donors called V segments functional above 56.7% productive rearrangements and segregating when the between-donor standard deviation exceeded 5%. To diagnose cytomegalovirus status from the catalog of TCR beta chain sequences, a statistical classification framework was built. A later analysis assigned V and J genes by comparing TCR nucleotide sequences with IMGT/GENE-DB human TR gene sequences. The TCRdist pipeline was used in a later analysis to assign CDR3 sequences and most-parsimonious VDJ recombination scenarios. A later analysis defined each TCR beta chain by its CDR3 amino acid sequence plus V-gene family, and excluded reads lacking a unique V-gene family. As a way to deal with suspected cross-contamination and a sequencing artifact, a later analysis dropped over 550 nucleotide sequences that were highly shared and had low generation probability. For each public chain, a later analysis derived a clonal expansion index from normalized ranks of inferred template counts within each repertoire. A later analysis computed generation probabilities with a VDJ recombination model fitted to out-of-frame rearrangements, and checked the results against IGoR. In a later analysis, hypergeometric tests were used to score TCR-TCR, TCR-HLA and TCR-CMV co-occurrence, with a repertoire-size bias correction applied to TCR pairs. In a later analysis, false discovery rates were estimated by permuting HLA or CMV assignments 20 times. In a later analysis, co-occurring TCRs were grouped using DBSCAN, and TCRdist sequence similarity was added for clustering within HLA-allele-positive subsets. Repertoires with fewer than 30,000 or more than 120,000 public chains, plus five repertoires with anomalous nucleotide sharing, were excluded from co-occurrence clustering. TCRdb mirrors the immuneACCESS table, restricted to in-frame sequences. Some clones are absent from its copies; in checked studies, under half trace to an unresolved V gene, and the reason for the others is unknown. From that table come the V and J calls and clone size; the DNA was used to work out D and trimming. This sample is represented by about 130,000 clones; roughly 72% of them were singletons. The ten largest clones represent about 1.8% of the sample.

Broad study findings and their caveats: The authors suggested that the approach could potentially be generalized to other disease states and immunological phenotypes. A few of the identified cytomegalovirus-associated TCR beta chains were confirmed in vitro to be specific for cytomegalovirus antigens. Presence/absence analyses assumed roughly uniform sequencing depth across donors, an assumption that may not hold. The classifier was reported to diagnose cytomegalovirus status with high specificity and sensitivity in both the original cohort and the validation cohort. In an earlier analysis of fewer than 700 of the donors, most TCR beta V segments appeared in productive rearrangements about 87% or about 30% of the time, broadly matching IMGT annotations. The study gave a list of roughly 150 TCR beta chains associated with cytomegalovirus. According to a later analysis, parvovirus B19, influenza, CMV and Epstein-Barr virus appeared linked to several top co-occurrence clusters. While some public TCRs were present in many individuals, most TCR sequences turned up only very rarely across donors. A cluster of highly shared sequence variants was judged likely to represent a technical artifact of the sequencing pipeline. According to a later analysis, TCR association rates differed among HLA loci, with DRB1 alleles showing the most associated TCRs and HLA-C alleles showing the fewest. In a later analysis, most CMV-associated TCR beta chains were found to appear HLA-restricted, with HLA associations seemingly driven largely by CMV exposure. Correlated functional status among segregating V segments might reflect linkage disequilibrium, but an unknown experimental factor could not be ruled out. Because counts were too low, about 15 rarely observed V segments, including chromosome 9 orphons, were left out of the earlier analysis of 587 of the donors. In a later genetic analysis, a missense DCLRE1C variant was associated with V-gene and J-gene trimming of TCR beta chains, and the association was replicated in an independent cohort. In a later analysis, HLA-associated TCR beta chains showed more clonal expansion and lower generation probabilities than non-associated chains that were equally common. A further reported finding was that TCR beta sequences accurately predicted the HLA-A and HLA-B alleles for most subjects in the first cohort. In this cohort, only TCR beta chains were sequenced, and detectable features were limited by the absence of alpha or paired-chain data. Some IMGT-functional V segments, including TRBV6-2 and TRBV6-3, could not be told apart with the 87-base-pair reads, so those segments were excluded. Because HLA typing was missing for some donors at each locus, association tests included only the typed subset. When HLA alleles, especially DR and DQ, strongly co-occurred, TCR associations were difficult to assign to individual alleles. In a later genetic analysis, fewer N-insertions in productive TCRs were reported among donors in an Asian-associated ancestry cluster than the roughly 700-donor mean. CMV serostatus was the only immune exposure information available for the cohort. Specific HLA alleles were associated with 18,000 or so TCR beta sequences at a false discovery rate of 0.05 in a later analysis.

The cohort was made up of 500 to 800 healthy bone marrow donors. Cohort members were all nominally healthy when sampled, although unrecorded immune exposures were likely present. The donor tested CMV seronegative, placing the donor among the 350 or so seronegative members of the cohort. Each donor provided a peripheral blood sample, and peripheral blood mononuclear cells were used for TCR beta sequencing. The Qiagen DNeasy Blood Extraction Kit was used to extract genomic DNA from the blood cell samples. The sequence came from a woman aged 45 to 65 in good health and CMV-seronegative. What was sequenced was PBMCs. The chain was built from TRBV4-1 and TRBJ2-1; there is no confident call for the D gene. The DNA sequence reads TGCGCCAGCAGCCATCCCACCAGGTCGGATGAGCAGTTCTTC. Translated, it gives CASSHPTRSDEQFF.